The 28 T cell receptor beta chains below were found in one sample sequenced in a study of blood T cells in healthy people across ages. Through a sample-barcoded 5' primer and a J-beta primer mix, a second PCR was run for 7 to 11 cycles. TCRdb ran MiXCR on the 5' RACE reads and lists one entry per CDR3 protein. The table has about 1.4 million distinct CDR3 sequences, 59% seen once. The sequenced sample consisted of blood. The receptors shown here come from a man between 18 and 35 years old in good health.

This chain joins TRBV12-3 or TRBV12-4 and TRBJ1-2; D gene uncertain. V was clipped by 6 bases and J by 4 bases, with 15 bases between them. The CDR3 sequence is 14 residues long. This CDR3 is CASSRRTRRYGYTF. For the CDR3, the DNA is TGTGCCAGCAGCCGTAGAACAAGACGCTATGGCTACACCTTC.

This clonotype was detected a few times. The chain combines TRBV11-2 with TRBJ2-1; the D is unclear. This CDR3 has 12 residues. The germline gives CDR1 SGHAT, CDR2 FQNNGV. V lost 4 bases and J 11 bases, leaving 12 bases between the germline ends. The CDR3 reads CASSWAGQQQFF. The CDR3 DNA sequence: TGTGCCAGCAGCTGGGCTGGGCAGCAGCAGTTCTTC. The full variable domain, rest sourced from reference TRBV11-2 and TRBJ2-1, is EAGVAQSPRYKIIEKRQSVAFWCNPISGHATLYWYQQILGQGPKLLIQFQNNGVVDDSQLPKDRFSAERLKGVDSTLKIQPAKLEDSAVYLCASSWAGQQQFFGPGTRLTVL.

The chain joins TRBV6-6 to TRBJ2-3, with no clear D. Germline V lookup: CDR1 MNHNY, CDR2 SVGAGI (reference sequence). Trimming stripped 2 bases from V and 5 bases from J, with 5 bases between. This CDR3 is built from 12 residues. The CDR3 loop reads CASSYRVDTQYF. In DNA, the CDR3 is TGTGCCAGCAGTTACCGAGTAGATACGCAGTATTTT.

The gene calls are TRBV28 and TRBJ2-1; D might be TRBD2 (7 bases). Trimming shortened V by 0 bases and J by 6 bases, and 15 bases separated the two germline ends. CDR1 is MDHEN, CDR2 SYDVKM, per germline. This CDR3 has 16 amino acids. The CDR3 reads CASSLWGGRRGNEQFF. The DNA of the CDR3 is TGTGCCAGCAGTTTATGGGGGGGGCGAAGAGGCAATGAGCAGTTCTTC.

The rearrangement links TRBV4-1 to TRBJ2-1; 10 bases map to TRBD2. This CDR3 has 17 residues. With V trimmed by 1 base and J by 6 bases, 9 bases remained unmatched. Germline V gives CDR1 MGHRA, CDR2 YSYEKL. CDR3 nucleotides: TGCGCCAGCAGCCAAGTAAAAGCGGGAGGGCCGTTCAATGAGCAGTTCTTC. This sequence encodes CASSQVKAGGPFNEQFF.

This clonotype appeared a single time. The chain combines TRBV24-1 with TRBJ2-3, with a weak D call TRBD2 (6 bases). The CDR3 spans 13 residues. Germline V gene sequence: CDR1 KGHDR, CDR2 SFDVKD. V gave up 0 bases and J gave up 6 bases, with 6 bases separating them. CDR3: CATSDLGGDTQYF. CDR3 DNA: TGTGCCACCAGTGATTTGGGGGGGGATACGCAGTATTTT.

CDR3 sequence (DNA): TGCGCCAGCAGGGAGGACCCCCTCATCACAGATACGCAGTATTTT. Translating gives CASREDPLITDTQYF. J is TRBJ2-3 and V is TRBV10-2, with a weak D call TRBD2 (5 bases). Germline-derived CDR1 and CDR2 are WSHSY and SAAADI. CDR3 length equals 15 residues. The V and J ends lost 6 bases and 2 bases respectively, with 15 bases between them.

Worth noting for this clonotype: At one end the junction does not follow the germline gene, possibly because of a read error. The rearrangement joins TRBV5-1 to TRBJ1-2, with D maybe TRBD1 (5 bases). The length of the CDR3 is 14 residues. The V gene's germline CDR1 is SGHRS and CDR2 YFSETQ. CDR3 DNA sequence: TGCGCCGGCAGCTTGGTTGGGGCGGCCTATGGCTACACCTTC. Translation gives CAGSLVGAAYGYTF.

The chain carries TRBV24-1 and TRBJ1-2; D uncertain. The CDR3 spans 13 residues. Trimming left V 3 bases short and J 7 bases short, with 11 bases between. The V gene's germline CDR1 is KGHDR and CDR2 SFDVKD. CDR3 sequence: CATSDSALGGYTF. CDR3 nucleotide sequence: TGTGCCACCAGTGATAGTGCCTTAGGTGGCTACACCTTC.

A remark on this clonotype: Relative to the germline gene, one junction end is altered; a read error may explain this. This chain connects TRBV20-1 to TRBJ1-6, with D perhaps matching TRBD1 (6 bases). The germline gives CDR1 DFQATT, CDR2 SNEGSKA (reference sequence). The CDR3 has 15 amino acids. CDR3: CSTRLDSSYNSPLHF. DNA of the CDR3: TGCAGTACTAGATTGGACAGCTCCTATAATTCACCCCTCCACTTT.

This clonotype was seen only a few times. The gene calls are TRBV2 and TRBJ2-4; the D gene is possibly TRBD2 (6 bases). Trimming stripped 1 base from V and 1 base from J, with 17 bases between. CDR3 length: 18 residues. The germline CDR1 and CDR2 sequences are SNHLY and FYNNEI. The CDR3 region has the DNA TGTGCCAGCAGTGAAGAATTACCCCAGGGACTTGCCAAAAACATTCAGTACTTC. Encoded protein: CASSEELPQGLAKNIQYF.

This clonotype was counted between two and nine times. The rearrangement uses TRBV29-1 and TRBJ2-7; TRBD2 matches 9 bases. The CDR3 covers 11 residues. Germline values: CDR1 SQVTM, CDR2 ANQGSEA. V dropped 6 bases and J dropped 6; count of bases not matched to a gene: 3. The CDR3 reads CSVGLAPEQYF. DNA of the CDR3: TGCAGCGTGGGACTAGCTCCCGAGCAGTACTTC.

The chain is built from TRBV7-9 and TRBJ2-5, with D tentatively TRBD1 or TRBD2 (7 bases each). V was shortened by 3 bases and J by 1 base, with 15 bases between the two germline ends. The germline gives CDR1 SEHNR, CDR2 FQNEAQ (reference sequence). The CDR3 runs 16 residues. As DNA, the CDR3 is TGTGCCAGCAGCTTTGATCAGGGGGGGGTCCAAGAGACCCAGTACTTC. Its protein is CASSFDQGGVQETQYF.

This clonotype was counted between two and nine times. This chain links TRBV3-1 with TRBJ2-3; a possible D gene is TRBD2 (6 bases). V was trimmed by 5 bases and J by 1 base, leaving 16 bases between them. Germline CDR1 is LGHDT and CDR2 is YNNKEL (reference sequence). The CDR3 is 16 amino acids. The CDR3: CASSAPRLGGTDTQYF. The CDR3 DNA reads TGTGCCAGCAGCGCTCCCCGACTAGGAGGCACAGATACGCAGTATTTT.

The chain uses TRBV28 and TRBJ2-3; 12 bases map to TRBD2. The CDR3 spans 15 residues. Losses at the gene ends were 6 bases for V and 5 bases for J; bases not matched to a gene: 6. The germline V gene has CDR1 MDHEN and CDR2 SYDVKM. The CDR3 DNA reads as TGTGCCAGCAGCTCTAGCGGGGGGGCCGTAGATACGCAGTATTTT. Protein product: CASSSSGGAVDTQYF.

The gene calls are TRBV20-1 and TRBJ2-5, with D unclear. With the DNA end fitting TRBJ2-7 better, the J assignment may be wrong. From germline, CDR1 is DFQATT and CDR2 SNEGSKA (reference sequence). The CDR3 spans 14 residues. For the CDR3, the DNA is TGCAGTGCTAGTGGAGTATTCAAATCCTACGAGCAGTACTTC. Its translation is CSASGVFKSYEQYF.

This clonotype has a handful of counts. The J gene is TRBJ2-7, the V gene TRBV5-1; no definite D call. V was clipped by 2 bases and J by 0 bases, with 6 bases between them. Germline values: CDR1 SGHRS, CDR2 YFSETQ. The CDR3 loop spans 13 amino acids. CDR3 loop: CASSFDFSYEQYF. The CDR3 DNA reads TGCGCCAGCAGCTTCGACTTCTCCTACGAGCAGTACTTC.

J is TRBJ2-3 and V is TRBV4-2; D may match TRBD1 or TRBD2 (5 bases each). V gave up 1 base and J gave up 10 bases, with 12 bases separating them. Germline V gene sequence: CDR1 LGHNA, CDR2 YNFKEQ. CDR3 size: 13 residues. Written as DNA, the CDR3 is TGTGCCAGCAGCCAAGTTGGAGTGGGGGCGCAGTATTTT. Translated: CASSQVGVGAQYF.

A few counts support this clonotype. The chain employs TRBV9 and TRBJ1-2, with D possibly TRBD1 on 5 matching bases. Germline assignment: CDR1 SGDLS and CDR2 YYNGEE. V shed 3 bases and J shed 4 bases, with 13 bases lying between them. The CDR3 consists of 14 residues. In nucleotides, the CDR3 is TGTGCCAGCAGCGGAAACGACAGCCTCTATGGCTACACCTTC. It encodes CASSGNDSLYGYTF.

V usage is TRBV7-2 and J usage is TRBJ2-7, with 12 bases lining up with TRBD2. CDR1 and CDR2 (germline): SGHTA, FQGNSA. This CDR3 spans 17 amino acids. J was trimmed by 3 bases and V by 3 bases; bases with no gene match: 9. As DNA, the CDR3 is TGTGCCAGCAGCTTGCTAAGCTCTAGCGGGGGGGGCTACGAGCAGTACTTC. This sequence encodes CASSLLSSSGGGYEQYF.

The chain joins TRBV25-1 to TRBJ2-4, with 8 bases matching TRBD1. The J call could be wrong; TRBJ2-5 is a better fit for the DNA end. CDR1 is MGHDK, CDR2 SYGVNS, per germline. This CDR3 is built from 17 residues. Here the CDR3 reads CASSELTGQGAGETQYF. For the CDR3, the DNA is TGTGCCAGCAGTGAACTAACAGGACAGGGCGCCGGGGAGACCCAGTACTTC.

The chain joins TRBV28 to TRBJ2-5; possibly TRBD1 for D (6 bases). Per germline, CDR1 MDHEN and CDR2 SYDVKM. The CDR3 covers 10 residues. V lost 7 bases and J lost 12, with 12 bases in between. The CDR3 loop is CASKQGTEYF. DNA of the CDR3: TGTGCCAGCAAACAGGGTACGGAGTACTTC.

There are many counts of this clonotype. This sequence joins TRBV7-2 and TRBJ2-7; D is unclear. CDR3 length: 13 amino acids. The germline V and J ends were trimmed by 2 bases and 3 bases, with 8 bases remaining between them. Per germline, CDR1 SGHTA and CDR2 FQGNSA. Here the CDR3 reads CASSLQAGYEQYF. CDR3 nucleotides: TGTGCCAGCAGCTTACAAGCAGGCTACGAGCAGTACTTC.

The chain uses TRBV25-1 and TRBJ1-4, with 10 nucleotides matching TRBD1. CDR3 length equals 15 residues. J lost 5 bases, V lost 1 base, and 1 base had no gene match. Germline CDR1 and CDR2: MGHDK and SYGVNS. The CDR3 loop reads CASSEWDRGNEKLFF. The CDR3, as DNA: TGTGCCAGCAGTGAATGGGACAGGGGAAATGAAAAACTGTTTTTT. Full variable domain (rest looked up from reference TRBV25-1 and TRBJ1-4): EADIYQTPRYLVIGTGKKITLECSQTMGHDKMYWYQQDPGMELHLIHYSYGVNSTEKGDLSSESTVSRIRTEHFPLTLESARPSHTSQYLCASSEWDRGNEKLFFGSGTQLSVL.

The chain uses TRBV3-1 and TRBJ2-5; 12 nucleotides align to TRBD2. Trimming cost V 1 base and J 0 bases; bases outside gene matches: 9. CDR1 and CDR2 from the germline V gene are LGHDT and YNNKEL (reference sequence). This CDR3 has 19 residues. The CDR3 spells CASSQGLAGDSYDQETQYF. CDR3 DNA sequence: TGTGCCAGCAGCCAAGGACTAGCGGGAGACTCTTATGACCAAGAGACCCAGTACTTC.

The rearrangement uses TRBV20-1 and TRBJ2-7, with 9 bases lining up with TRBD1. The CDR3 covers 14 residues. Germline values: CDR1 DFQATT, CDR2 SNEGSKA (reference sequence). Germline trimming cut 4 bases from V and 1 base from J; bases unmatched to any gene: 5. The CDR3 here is CSANRQGVSYEQYF. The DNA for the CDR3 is TGCAGTGCTAACCGACAGGGGGTGTCCTACGAGCAGTACTTC.

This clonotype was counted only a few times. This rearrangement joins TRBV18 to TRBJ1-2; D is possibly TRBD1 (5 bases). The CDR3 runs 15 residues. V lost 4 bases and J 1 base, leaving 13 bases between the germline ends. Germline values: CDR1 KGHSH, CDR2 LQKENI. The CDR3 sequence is CASSQGAGSNYGYTF. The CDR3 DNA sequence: TGTGCCAGCTCACAAGGTGCAGGGAGTAACTATGGCTACACCTTC.

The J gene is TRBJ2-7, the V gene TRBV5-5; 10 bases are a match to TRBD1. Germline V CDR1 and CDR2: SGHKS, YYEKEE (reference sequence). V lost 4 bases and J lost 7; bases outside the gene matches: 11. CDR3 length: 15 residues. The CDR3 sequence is CASSAEGTGVGEQYF. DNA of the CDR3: TGTGCCAGCAGCGCCGAAGGGACAGGGGTTGGGGAGCAGTACTTC.